This TCR beta chain was retrieved from a study of cytomegalovirus exposure and HLA in healthy donors. Study findings and constraints: The study labeled 150 to 200 TCR beta chains cytomegalovirus-associated. In a later analysis, TCR beta V- and J-gene trimming showed a link to a missense DCLRE1C variant.

A note on this clone: The antigen is unknown.

V dropped 5 bases and J dropped 1 base, with 15 bases sitting between them. CDR1 is SGHTA and CDR2 is FQGNSA in the germline V gene. The CDR3 totals 15 residues. The PCR contained 60 Vbeta and 13 Jbeta primers. Clones were read by immunoSEQ multiplex PCR, and TCRdb kept only the in-frame ones, dropping some. The sample carries some 150,000 clones, around 76% recorded once. The chain links TRBV7-2 to TRBJ2-7; TRBD2 might be the D (6 bases). This clonotype originated in a man aged 60-69 years in good health and CMV-seronegative. The material sequenced was PBMCs. The CDR3 nucleotides read TGTGCCAGCAGCGATAACCCTGGACTATCCTACGAGCAGTACTTC. Translating it yields CASSDNPGLSYEQYF.